Listed below are T cell receptor beta chains from one sample, sequenced in a study of blood T cell repertoires in COVID-19. Sequenced by immunoSEQ multiplex PCR; TCRdb stores in-frame clones only, minus some. This sample has about 350,000 clones, with over 75% found just once. Sequencing was carried out using PBMCs or T cells enriched from blood (not recorded which). These receptors came from a woman in her 30s who had recovered from COVID-19. CDR3s include the opening cysteine and the closing phenylalanine or tryptophan. The D gene is left open where the match is weak. Only part of the rows carry a size: once, few, many, or a class if the clone is expanded.

v_gene,d_gene,len,abundance,j_gene,CDR3nt,CDR3aa
TRBV5-1,TRBD2,14,few,TRBJ2-7,TGCGCCAGCAGCTTTAGCGGGGGGACCCACGAGCAGTACTTC,CASSFSGGTHEQYF
TRBV5-4,NA,15,NA,TRBJ1-2,TGTGCCAGCAGTAAGTGGGAGTCCCGTAAATATGGCTACACCTTC,CASSKWESRKYGYTF
TRBV19,TRBD2,16,NA,TRBJ2-1,TGTGCCAGTAGTCCCCTTCCTAGCGGGGGTTCCAATGAGCAGTTCTTC,CASSPLPSGGSNEQFF
TRBV9,TRBD2,19,NA,TRBJ2-5,TGTGCCAGCAGCGTAGCCCCCCGGCTAGCGGGGAACTCCCAAGAGACCCAGTACTTC,CASSVAPRLAGNSQETQYF
TRBV10-3,TRBD1,15,NA,TRBJ2-2,TGTGCCATCAGGGCCGGGACAGGGAACACCGGGGAGCTGTTTTTT,CAIRAGTGNTGELFF
TRBV29-1,NA,15,NA,TRBJ2-5,TGCAGCGTTATCGGAATAGGGGCAGGACAAGAGACCCAGTACTTC,CSVIGIGAGQETQYF
TRBV7-9,TRBD2,15,NA,TRBJ2-1,TGTGCCAGCGTCCTTAGCGGGGGCTCCTACAATGAGCAGTTCTTC,CASVLSGGSYNEQFF
TRBV7-2,NA,15,NA,TRBJ2-5,TGTGCCAGCAGCTTATTAGTGGGGGGGCCGGAGACCCAGTACTTC,CASSLLVGGPETQYF
TRBV4-1,NA,14,NA,TRBJ1-4,TGCGCCAGCAGCCTGGGACAAACTAATGAAAAACTGTTTTTT,CASSLGQTNEKLFF
TRBV28,NA,17,NA,TRBJ1-3,TGTGCCAGCAGTTTATTTAATGGGGCAGGCTCTGGAAACACCATATATTTT,CASSLFNGAGSGNTIYF
TRBV28,NA,15,NA,TRBJ2-3,TGTGCCAGCAGTGCTAGCCCCCCCCGGGGAGATACGCAGTATTTT,CASSASPPRGDTQYF
TRBV2,NA,16,NA,TRBJ1-3,TGTGCCAGCACCCTACAGGGTTCGATCTCTGGAAACACCATATATTTT,CASTLQGSISGNTIYF
TRBV29-1,NA,13,NA,TRBJ1-2,TGCAGCGTTGATAAATCGGGGGTGGATGGCTACACCTTC,CSVDKSGVDGYTF
TRBV5-6,NA,16,NA,TRBJ2-1,TGTGCCAGCAGCTTGGTTGCACTAGCATCCTACAATGAGCAGTTCTTC,CASSLVALASYNEQFF
TRBV12-3/TRBV12-4,NA,13,NA,TRBJ1-4,TGTGCCAGCAGTACGACAGGAATGGTGGAACTGTTTTTT,CASSTTGMVELFF
TRBV3-1/TRBV3-2,TRBD1,16,few,TRBJ1-2,TGTGCCAGCAGCCAAGCTTGGGACAGGGATAACTATGGCTACACCTTC,CASSQAWDRDNYGYTF
TRBV10-3,NA,15,NA,TRBJ1-1,TGTGCCATCAGTGATACCTGGCAGATGAACACTGAAGCTTTCTTT,CAISDTWQMNTEAFF
TRBV6-5,TRBD1,14,NA,TRBJ1-2,TGTGCCAGCAGTTATAGGACAGGGGGTGGCGGCTACACCTTC,CASSYRTGGGGYTF
TRBV6-1,NA,15,NA,TRBJ2-7,TGTGCCAGCAGTGAAGCCGGCAGGGGTACCTACGAGCAGTACTTC,CASSEAGRGTYEQYF
TRBV5-6,NA,17,NA,TRBJ1-3,TGTGCCAGCAGCCCTAAATGGACAGTAGACTCTGGAAACACCATATATTTT,CASSPKWTVDSGNTIYF
TRBV19,TRBD1,17,NA,TRBJ1-2,TGTGCCAGTGACACTGATGGGACAGGTACCGCCGTCTATGGCTACACCTTC,CASDTDGTGTAVYGYTF
TRBV7-5,NA,17,few,TRBJ1-6,TGTGTCAGAAGCCTTAACAGGGAGGGCCCCTATAATTCACCCCTCCACTTT,CVRSLNREGPYNSPLHF
TRBV19,NA,15,few,TRBJ2-3,TGTGCCAGTAGTATGGAAGGGGCCCGCACAGATACGCAGTATTTT,CASSMEGARTDTQYF
TRBV4-1,NA,15,NA,TRBJ1-2,TGCGCCAGCAGCCAATGGGCAGGGGTTTCCTATGGCTACACCTTC,CASSQWAGVSYGYTF
TRBV19,TRBD1,14,once,TRBJ1-6,TGTGCCAGTAGTTTGGGACAGAGACTGATCCCCCTCCACTTT,CASSLGQRLIPLHF
TRBV7-9,TRBD1,14,NA,TRBJ1-4,TGTGCCAGCAGACAGGACAGGGCTAATGAAAAACTGTTTTTT,CASRQDRANEKLFF
TRBV27,NA,15,NA,TRBJ2-2,TGTGCCAGCAGTTTAAACTCCCGGAACACCGGGGAGCTGTTTTTT,CASSLNSRNTGELFF
TRBV24-1,TRBD2,16,NA,TRBJ2-1,TGTGCCACCAGTGATCCCGCCGGGACTAGCTACAATGAGCAGTTCTTC,CATSDPAGTSYNEQFF
TRBV14,TRBD1,18,NA,TRBJ2-7,TGTGCCAGCAGCCAATGGGGCAAGGGACAGGGGGTCTCCTACGAGCAGTACTTC,CASSQWGKGQGVSYEQYF
TRBV7-9,TRBD1,14,NA,TRBJ1-5,TGTGCCAGCAGCTTAGGACAGGGTAATCAGCCCCAGCATTTT,CASSLGQGNQPQHF
TRBV27,NA,14,NA,TRBJ2-5,TGTGCCAGCAGAGACCAGTTTAGCTCAGAGACCCAGTACTTC,CASRDQFSSETQYF
TRBV5-4,TRBD2,16,NA,TRBJ2-5,TGTGCCAGCAGCCCCAAGACAGTAGGGAGGGTCGAGACCCAGTACTTC,CASSPKTVGRVETQYF
TRBV10-1,NA,14,NA,TRBJ1-5,TGCGCCAGCAGTGAGACAGTGGGGAGTCAGCCCCAGCATTTT,CASSETVGSQPQHF
TRBV19,NA,14,NA,TRBJ1-2,TGTGCCAGTAGTTTCATCTATTGGAACTATGGCTACACCTTC,CASSFIYWNYGYTF
TRBV5-6,NA,16,NA,TRBJ1-5,TGTGCCAGCAGCTCTTGGGGCCTCAATAGCAATCAGCCCCAGCATTTT,CASSSWGLNSNQPQHF
TRBV28,NA,14,once,TRBJ1-1,TGTGCCAGCAGTTTCGACAGGAGTAACACTGAAGCTTTCTTT,CASSFDRSNTEAFF
TRBV30,NA,11,once,TRBJ1-2,TGTGCCTGGAGTGTATCGGGAGGCTACACCTTC,CAWSVSGGYTF
TRBV5-1,NA,19,NA,TRBJ2-2,TGCGCCAGCAGTATCGAGGTACAAGGTCGGGGGGCCTCCGTTGGGGAGCTGTTTTTT,CASSIEVQGRGASVGELFF